This T cell receptor beta chain is from a study of blood T cell repertoires in COVID-19. Looking at the study overall: COVID-19 samples from acute and convalescent phases originated in the United States, Italy and Spain.

Produced via immunoSEQ multiplex PCR; TCRdb's table is partial and in-frame only. The sample shows fewer than 200,000 clones, roughly 89% of them seen only once. The TCR comes from a woman aged 70-85 years with COVID-19, enrolled during active disease. Sequencing used peripheral blood.

The CDR3 reads CASYAVEQFF. The CDR3 DNA sequence: TGTGCCAGCTACGCGGTTGAGCAGTTCTTC. The V gene is TRBV6-5, the J gene TRBJ2-1; D remains ambiguous. V dropped 8 bases and J dropped 9 bases, with 8 bases sitting between them. CDR3 length equals 10 residues. Germline CDR1 is MNHEY and CDR2 is SVGAGI.